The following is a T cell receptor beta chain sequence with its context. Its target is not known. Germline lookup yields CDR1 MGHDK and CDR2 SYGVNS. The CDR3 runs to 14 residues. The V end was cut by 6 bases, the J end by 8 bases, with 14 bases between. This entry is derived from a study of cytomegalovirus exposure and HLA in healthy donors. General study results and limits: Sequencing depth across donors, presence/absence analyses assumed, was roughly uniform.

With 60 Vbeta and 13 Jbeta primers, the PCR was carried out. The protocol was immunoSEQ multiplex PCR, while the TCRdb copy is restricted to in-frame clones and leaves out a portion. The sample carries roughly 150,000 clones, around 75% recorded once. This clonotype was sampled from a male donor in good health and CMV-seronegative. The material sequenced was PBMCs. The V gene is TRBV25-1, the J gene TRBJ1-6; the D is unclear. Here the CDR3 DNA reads TGTGCCAGCAGGACGGACCCGGGAGATTCACCCCTCCACTTT. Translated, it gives CASRTDPGDSPLHF.